The T cell receptor beta chain under discussion was sequenced for a study of T cell repertoires in cytomegalovirus infection. In the study overall: CMV epitopes used comprised recently identified HLA-C-restricted ones and well-studied HLA-B-restricted ones. CMV infection plus the matching HLA type was flagged by public TCR beta signatures.

This clonotype was detected only a few times. No antigen is known for it. TCRdb re-derived calls from the reads in MiXCR, one entry per CDR3 protein. The sample lists roughly 340,000 distinct CDR3 sequences; approximately 32% were seen once. The input for sequencing was cultured PBMCs, taken from culture after CMV antigen stimulation. The sequence was collected from a human donor in good health (CMV status not recorded). Some clones in this sample may be carry-over from other donors' samples.

CDR3 region: CASSSGTSGRAYTGELFF. CDR3 bases: TGTGCCAGCAGCTCCGGGACTAGCGGGAGGGCATACACCGGGGAGCTGTTTTTT. The V and J genes are TRBV7-8 and TRBJ2-2, with 16 bases lining up with TRBD2. The CDR3 sequence is 18 residues long. Unmatched junction bases numbered 5, after V lost 4 bases and J lost 3 bases. Germline assignment: CDR1 SGHVS and CDR2 FQNEAQ.